This TCR beta chain stems from a study of blood T cell repertoires in COVID-19. The wider study: Nucleic acid was either cDNA or gDNA, and it came from T cells, B-cell-depleted T cells, or PBMCs.

To note about this clone: Other DNA sequences in this sample translate to the same CDR3.

In the source study's methods: Nucleated cell number was recorded as an estimate derived from reference gene primer amplification. Using immunoSEQ multiplex PCR, the repertoire was profiled, and TCRdb retains in-frame clones only, with some absent. D and trimming were read from the DNA, whereas the V and J calls and clone size are those reported in that table. Of some 320,000 clones in the sample, roughly nine tenths were seen once. V dropped 6 bases and J dropped 3; count of bases not matched to a gene: 5. The CDR3 sequence is 15 residues long. Germline assignment: CDR1 SQVTM and CDR2 ANQGSEA. The genes are TRBV29-1 and TRBJ2-1; 13 nucleotides match TRBD2. Sequencing was performed on PBMCs or T cells enriched from blood (not recorded which). This sequence originates from a man in his 60s who had recovered from COVID-19. The CDR3 loop reads CSVTGTSGNYNEQFF. The CDR3 DNA is TGCAGCGTGACCGGGACTAGCGGGAACTACAATGAGCAGTTCTTC.